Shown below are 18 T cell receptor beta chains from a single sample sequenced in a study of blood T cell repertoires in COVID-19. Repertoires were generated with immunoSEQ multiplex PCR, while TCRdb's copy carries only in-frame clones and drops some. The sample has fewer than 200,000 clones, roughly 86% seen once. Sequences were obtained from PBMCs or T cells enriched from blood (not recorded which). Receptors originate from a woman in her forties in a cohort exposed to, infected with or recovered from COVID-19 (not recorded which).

CDR3 sequence (DNA): TGTGCCAGTAGTAAGGGAGAACACTACGAGCAGTACTTC. Amino acid sequence: CASSKGEHYEQYF. The chain carries TRBV19 and TRBJ2-7, with D maybe TRBD2 (5 bases). The CDR3 sequence is 13 residues long. V was trimmed by 4 bases and J by 3 bases, leaving 10 bases between them. Germline CDR1 is LNHDA and CDR2 is SQIVND (reference sequence).

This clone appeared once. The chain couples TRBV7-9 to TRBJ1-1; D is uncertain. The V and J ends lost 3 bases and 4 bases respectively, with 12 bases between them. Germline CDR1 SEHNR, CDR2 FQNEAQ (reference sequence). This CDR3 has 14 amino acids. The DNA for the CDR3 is TGTGCCAGCAGCTTCGTTGCCAGTGGCACTGAAGCTTTCTTT. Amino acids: CASSFVASGTEAFF.

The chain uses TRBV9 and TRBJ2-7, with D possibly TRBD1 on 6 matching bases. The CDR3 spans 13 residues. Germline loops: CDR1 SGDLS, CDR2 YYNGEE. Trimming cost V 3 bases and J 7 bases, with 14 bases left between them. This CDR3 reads CASSEGQGLEQYF. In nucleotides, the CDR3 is TGTGCCAGCAGCGAGGGGCAGGGGCTAGAGCAGTACTTC.

DNA for the CDR3: TGTGCCAGCAGTGAAGGGAGGGGATTGAACACTGAAGCTTTCTTT. Protein product: CASSEGRGLNTEAFF. The chain recombines TRBV2 with TRBJ1-1; TRBD1 is a possible D gene (5 bases). Germline V gene sequence: CDR1 SNHLY, CDR2 FYNNEI. CDR3 length: 15 amino acids. The V end lost 1 base, the J end lost 0 bases, and 9 bases lay between the germline ends.

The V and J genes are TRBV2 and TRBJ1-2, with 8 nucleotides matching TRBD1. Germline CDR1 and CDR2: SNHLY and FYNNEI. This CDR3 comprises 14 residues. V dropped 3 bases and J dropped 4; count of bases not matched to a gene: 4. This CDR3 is CASSETQGVYGYTF. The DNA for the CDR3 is TGTGCCAGCAGTGAGACACAGGGGGTCTATGGCTACACCTTC.

In DNA, the CDR3 is TGTGCCAGCAGCCTAAACCACAGATACACTGAAGCTTTCTTT. This sequence encodes CASSLNHRYTEAFF. The chain links TRBV11-3 to TRBJ1-1, with D hard to call. Trimming left V 5 bases short and J 3 bases short, with 13 bases between. Germline values: CDR1 SGHNT, CDR2 YENEEA. This CDR3 has 14 residues.

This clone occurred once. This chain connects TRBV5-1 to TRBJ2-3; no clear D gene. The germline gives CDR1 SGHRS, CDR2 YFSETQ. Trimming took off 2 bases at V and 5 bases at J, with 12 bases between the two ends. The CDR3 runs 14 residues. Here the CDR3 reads CASSFGQARDTQYF. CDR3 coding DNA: TGCGCCAGCAGCTTTGGCCAGGCGAGAGATACGCAGTATTTT.

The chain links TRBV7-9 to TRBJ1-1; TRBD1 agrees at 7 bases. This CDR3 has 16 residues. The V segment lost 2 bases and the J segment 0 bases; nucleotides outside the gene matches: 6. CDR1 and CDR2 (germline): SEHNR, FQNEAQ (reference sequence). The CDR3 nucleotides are TGTGCCAGCAGCTTACAGGGGGGCGGATTGAACACTGAAGCTTTCTTT. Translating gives CASSLQGGGLNTEAFF.

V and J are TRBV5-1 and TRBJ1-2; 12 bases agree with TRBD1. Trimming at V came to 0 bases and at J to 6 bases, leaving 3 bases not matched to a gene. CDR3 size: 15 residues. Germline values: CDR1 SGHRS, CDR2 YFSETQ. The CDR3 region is CASSLAGTGGDGYTF. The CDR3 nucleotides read TGCGCCAGCAGCTTGGCCGGGACAGGGGGCGATGGCTACACCTTC.

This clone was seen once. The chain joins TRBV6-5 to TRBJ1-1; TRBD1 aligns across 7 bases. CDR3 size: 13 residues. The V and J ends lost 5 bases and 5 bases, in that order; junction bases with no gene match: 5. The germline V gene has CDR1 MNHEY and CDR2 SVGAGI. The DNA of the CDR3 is TGTGCCAGCAGTCCCTTACAGGGGACTGAAGCTTTCTTT. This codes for CASSPLQGTEAFF.

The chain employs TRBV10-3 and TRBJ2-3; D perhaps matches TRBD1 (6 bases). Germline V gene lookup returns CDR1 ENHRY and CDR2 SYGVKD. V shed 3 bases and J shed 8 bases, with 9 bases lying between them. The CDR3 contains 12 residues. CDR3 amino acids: CAISESGATQYF. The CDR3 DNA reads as TGTGCCATCAGTGAATCAGGGGCTACGCAGTATTTT.

The CDR3 reads CASRPPSGQGRREQYF. The CDR3 DNA sequence: TGTGCCAGCAGACCCCCATCGGGACAGGGACGACGCGAGCAGTACTTC. The chain employs TRBV7-2 and TRBJ2-7; 9 nucleotides match TRBD1. There are 16 residues in the CDR3. The V gene's germline CDR1 is SGHTA and CDR2 FQGNSA. The ends lost 6 bases at V and 6 bases at J; junction bases unmatched: 15.

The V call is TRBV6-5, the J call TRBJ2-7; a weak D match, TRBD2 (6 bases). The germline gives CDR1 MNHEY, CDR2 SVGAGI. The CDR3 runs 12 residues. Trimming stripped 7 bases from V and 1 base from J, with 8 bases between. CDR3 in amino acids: CASMGGSYEQYF. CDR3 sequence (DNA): TGTGCCAGCATGGGAGGATCCTACGAGCAGTACTTC.

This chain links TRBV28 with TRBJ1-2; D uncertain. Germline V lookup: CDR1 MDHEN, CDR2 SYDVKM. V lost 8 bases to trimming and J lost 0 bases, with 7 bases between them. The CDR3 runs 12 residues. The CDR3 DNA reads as TGTGCCAGCCTAGCTCCTAACTATGGCTACACCTTC. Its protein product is CASLAPNYGYTF.

This chain's CDR3 is CASSQRDRGGTGYTF. The CDR3 DNA reads as TGTGCCAGCAGCCAACGGGACAGGGGAGGCACTGGCTACACCTTC. V and J are TRBV4-2 and TRBJ1-2; 10 bases are shared with TRBD1. This CDR3 is built from 15 residues. The junction had 7 bases not matched to a gene; V was cut back by 2 bases and J by 7 bases. Germline values: CDR1 LGHNA, CDR2 YNFKEQ.

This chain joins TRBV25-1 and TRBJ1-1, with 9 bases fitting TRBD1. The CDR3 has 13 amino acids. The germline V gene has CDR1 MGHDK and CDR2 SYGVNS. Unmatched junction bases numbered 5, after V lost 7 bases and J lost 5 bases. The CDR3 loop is CASIPDRGTEAFF. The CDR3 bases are TGTGCCAGCATTCCCGACAGGGGGACTGAAGCTTTCTTT.

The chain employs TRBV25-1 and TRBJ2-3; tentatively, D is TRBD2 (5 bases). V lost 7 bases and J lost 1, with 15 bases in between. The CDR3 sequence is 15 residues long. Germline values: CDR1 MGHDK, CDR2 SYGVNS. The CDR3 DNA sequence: TGTGCCAGCATGGGATGGCGGGCCTGCACAGATACGCAGTATTTT. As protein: CASMGWRACTDTQYF.

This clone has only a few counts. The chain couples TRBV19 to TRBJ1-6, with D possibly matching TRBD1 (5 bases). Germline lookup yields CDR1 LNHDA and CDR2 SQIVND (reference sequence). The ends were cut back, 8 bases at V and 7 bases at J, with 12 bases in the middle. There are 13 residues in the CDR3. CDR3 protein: CASQRQSNSPLHF. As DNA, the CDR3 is TGTGCCAGTCAGAGACAGTCGAATTCACCCCTCCACTTT.